The rows below give T cell receptor beta chains drawn from one sample of a study of shared clonotypes between healthy human individuals. Produced via immunoSEQ multiplex PCR; TCRdb's table is partial and in-frame only. The sample contains a few million clones, more than 90% of which appear only once. The specimen was naive CD4+ T cells sorted from blood. The receptors were sampled from a man between 18 and 29 years old in good health. Each CDR3 is given with its conserved first and last residue. D genes are given only for firm matches. Only some rows state a clone size, as once, few, many or a class for expanded clones.

clone_size d_call j_call cdr3_length v_call cdr3_aa cdr3_nt
once - TRBJ2-7 13 TRBV7-2 CASSLSVNYEQYF TGTGCCAGCAGCCTATCCGTTAACTACGAGCAGTACTTC
- - TRBJ1-1 14 TRBV19 CASSTLPGETEAFF TGTGCCAGTAGTACCCTTCCAGGGGAAACTGAAGCTTTCTTT
- - TRBJ2-5 13 TRBV5-4 CASSHPVQETQYF TGTGCCAGCAGCCATCCCGTGCAAGAGACCCAGTACTTC
- - TRBJ2-6 15 TRBV18 CASSPEMSGANVLTF TGTGCCAGCTCACCGGAGATGTCTGGGGCCAACGTCCTGACTTTC
- TRBD2 TRBJ2-5 17 TRBV30 CAWSPLRTSGSVETQYF TGTGCCTGGAGTCCATTGCGGACTAGCGGATCGGTAGAGACCCAGTACTTC
- - TRBJ2-5 13 TRBV9 CASSPRSQETQYF TGTGCCAGCAGCCCGCGGTCGCAAGAGACCCAGTACTTC
- TRBD2 TRBJ2-7 16 TRBV4-3 CASSQGLAGGTYEQYF TGCGCCAGCAGCCAAGGACTAGCGGGAGGAACCTACGAGCAGTACTTC
- - TRBJ2-3 14 TRBV30 CAWSPLVTTDTQYF TGTGCCTGGAGTCCACTAGTTACCACAGATACGCAGTATTTT
once - TRBJ2-3 13 TRBV5-1 CASGRQSGGTQYF TGCGCCAGCGGTCGACAGAGCGGCGGTACGCAGTATTTT
- - TRBJ1-6 13 TRBV6-5 CASSSTTDSPLHF TGTGCCAGCAGTTCCACCACGGATTCACCCCTCCACTTT
once TRBD2 TRBJ2-1 15 TRBV6-6 CASSKKREPNNEQFF TGTGCCAGCAGTAAAAAGCGGGAGCCCAACAATGAGCAGTTCTTC
- - TRBJ1-4 18 TRBV6-1 CASSEALPGGGGGEKLFF TGTGCCAGCAGTGAAGCGCTTCCTGGGGGCGGTGGTGGTGAAAAACTGTTTTTT
- - TRBJ1-3 16 TRBV5-6 CASSLLGLTSGNTIYF TGTGCCAGCAGCTTGCTAGGACTGACCTCTGGAAACACCATATATTTT
- TRBD2 TRBJ2-1 18 TRBV4-1 CASSQAPSTSGGHNEQFF TGCGCCAGCAGCCAAGCCCCCTCGACTAGCGGGGGACACAATGAGCAGTTCTTC
- TRBD1 TRBJ2-7 14 TRBV10-3 CAISESVQGYEQYF TGTGCCATCAGTGAGTCGGTACAGGGGTACGAGCAGTACTTC
- TRBD1 TRBJ1-1 18 TRBV19 CASSSGTGRMIMNTEAFF TGTGCCAGTAGTTCAGGGACAGGGCGGATGATCATGAACACTGAAGCTTTCTTT
- - TRBJ1-2 11 TRBV9 CASRAIYGYTF TGTGCCAGCCGGGCTATCTATGGCTACACCTTC
- - TRBJ1-2 14 TRBV19 CASRGAGPLPGYTF TGTGCCAGTAGGGGGGCAGGGCCTTTGCCTGGCTACACCTTC
few - TRBJ1-1 15 TRBV11-2 CASSLAWPANTEAFF TGTGCCAGCAGCTTAGCGTGGCCGGCCAACACTGAAGCTTTCTTT
- TRBD1 TRBJ2-7 16 TRBV4-1 CASSQDGTGGSYEQYF TGCGCCAGCAGCCAAGATGGGACAGGGGGTTCCTACGAGCAGTACTTC
- TRBD2 TRBJ2-3 17 TRBV18 CASSPWPLAGDSDTQYF TGTGCCAGCTCACCATGGCCACTAGCGGGAGACTCAGATACGCAGTATTTT
- - TRBJ2-1 11 TRBV7-2 CASSRANEQFF TGTGCCAGCAGCCGCGCCAATGAGCAGTTCTTC
- - TRBJ1-4 14 TRBV9 CASSVGPTNEKLFF TGTGCCAGCAGCGTAGGGCCCACCAATGAAAAACTGTTTTTT
- TRBD2 TRBJ2-3 16 TRBV9 CASSATSGGAIDTQYF TGTGCCAGCAGCGCTACTAGCGGGGGGGCGATAGATACGCAGTATTTT
once TRBD1 TRBJ2-3 15 TRBV7-2 CASSRDRAFTDTQYF TGTGCCAGCAGTCGGGACAGGGCATTCACAGATACGCAGTATTTT
- - TRBJ2-2 17 TRBV14 CASSTTGILGGDGELFF TGTGCCAGCAGCACGACAGGGATCCTCGGGGGTGACGGGGAGCTGTTTTTT
- TRBD1 TRBJ1-4 16 TRBV19 CASSVGQGSPSEKLFF TGTGCCAGTAGTGTGGGACAGGGGAGCCCTAGCGAAAAACTGTTTTTT
- - TRBJ1-1 13 TRBV7-2 CASSLWGATEAFF TGTGCCAGCAGCTTATGGGGTGCCACTGAAGCTTTCTTT
- - TRBJ1-4 14 TRBV7-2 CASSLMGVNEKLFF TGTGCCAGCAGCTTAATGGGAGTTAATGAAAAACTGTTTTTT
once TRBD1 TRBJ1-2 16 TRBV6-1 CASSEGGLGQLIGYTF TGTGCCAGCAGTGAAGGGGGTTTGGGACAGTTAATCGGCTACACCTTC
- - TRBJ2-2 14 TRBV19 CASSIQGGNGELFF TGTGCCAGTAGTATTCAGGGGGGCAACGGGGAGCTGTTTTTT
- - TRBJ1-4 14 TRBV18 CASSPGTTEPLLFF TGTGCCAGCTCACCAGGGACTACTGAGCCCCTACTGTTTTTT
- - TRBJ2-7 15 TRBV5-8 CASSFKGMRTSEQYF TGTGCCAGCAGCTTCAAGGGAATGCGAACCTCCGAGCAGTACTTC
- TRBD1 TRBJ1-2 12 TRBV30 CAWVQGADGYTF TGTGCCTGGGTACAGGGGGCGGATGGCTACACCTTC
- - TRBJ2-2 15 TRBV19 CASSTGGLNTGELFF TGTGCCAGTAGTACGGGGGGCCTTAACACCGGGGAGCTGTTTTTT
- - TRBJ2-7 13 TRBV11-2 CASSPLDLNEQYF TGTGCCAGCAGCCCCCTGGACCTAAACGAGCAGTACTTC
- TRBD2 TRBJ2-7 17 TRBV5-1 CASSPRTSGSRAYEQYF TGCGCCAGCAGCCCCCGGACTAGCGGGAGCCGCGCCTACGAGCAGTACTTC
- TRBD2 TRBJ2-7 18 TRBV2 CASNISPGTSGGSYEQYF TGTGCCAGCAACATATCCCCGGGGACTAGCGGGGGGTCATACGAGCAGTACTTC
- - TRBJ2-7 14 TRBV6-5 CASSYERYSYEQYF TGTGCCAGCAGTTACGAACGCTACTCCTACGAGCAGTACTTC
- TRBD1 TRBJ2-5 15 TRBV30 CAWSLNRGALETQYF TGTGCCTGGAGTTTAAACAGGGGGGCCCTAGAGACCCAGTACTTC
- - TRBJ1-2 13 TRBV14 CASSPQGFYGYTF TGTGCCAGCAGCCCACAGGGTTTCTATGGCTACACCTTC
- - TRBJ2-5 13 TRBV6-6 CASSLGNQETQYF TGTGCCAGCAGTCTCGGAAACCAAGAGACCCAGTACTTC
- - TRBJ2-2 14 TRBV5-1 CASSFGSNTGELFF TGCGCCAGCAGCTTCGGATCGAACACCGGGGAGCTGTTTTTT
once - TRBJ1-2 16 TRBV6-6 CASSKLTGQLEYGYTF TGTGCCAGCAGTAAATTGACAGGACAATTGGAGTATGGCTACACCTTC
- TRBD1 TRBJ1-2 15 TRBV6-5 CASSRVDRGVYGYTF TGTGCCAGCAGCCGCGTGGACAGGGGGGTCTATGGCTACACCTTC
- TRBD1 TRBJ2-2 15 TRBV28 CASSAGTGNTGELFF TGTGCCAGCAGTGCCGGGACAGGAAACACCGGGGAGCTGTTTTTT
- - TRBJ1-2 11 TRBV10-3 CAISNYLDYTF TGTGCCATCAGTAATTACCTTGACTACACCTTC
- TRBD2 TRBJ2-5 15 TRBV5-3 CARSRGGSRPETQYF TGTGCCAGAAGTAGAGGCGGGAGTAGGCCTGAGACCCAGTACTTC
- - TRBJ1-1 15 TRBV30 CALGRSPGRNTEAFF TGTGCCCTCGGCCGAAGTCCGGGCAGGAACACTGAAGCTTTCTTT
- TRBD1 TRBJ2-2 16 TRBV2 CASRGRQGANTGELFF TGTGCCAGCAGGGGAAGACAGGGGGCGAACACCGGGGAGCTGTTTTTT
few - TRBJ1-1 14 TRBV19 CASSTTPENTEAFF TGTGCCAGTAGTACGACACCCGAGAACACTGAAGCTTTCTTT
- TRBD2 TRBJ2-2 15 TRBV10-2 CASRGGRANTGELFF TGCGCCAGCAGGGGCGGGAGGGCCAACACCGGGGAGCTGTTTTTT
few TRBD1 TRBJ1-1 12 TRBV7-3 CASSPGTGEAFF TGTGCCAGCAGCCCAGGGACAGGGGAAGCTTTCTTT
- - TRBJ1-6 14 TRBV2 CASSVEPGNSPLHF TGTGCCAGCAGTGTGGAACCGGGGAATTCACCCCTCCACTTT
- TRBD1 TRBJ2-7 19 TRBV5-3 CARAGPGTGHGSGGREQYF TGTGCCAGAGCCGGCCCCGGGACAGGGCACGGGTCGGGAGGTAGAGAGCAGTACTTC
- - TRBJ1-2 12 TRBV28 CATAGDRYGYTF TGTGCCACCGCTGGGGATAGGTATGGCTACACCTTC
- TRBD1 TRBJ1-4 14 TRBV6-6 CASNQDRVNEKLFF TGTGCCAGCAATCAAGACAGGGTTAATGAAAAACTGTTTTTT
once TRBD2 TRBJ2-3 16 TRBV11-2 CASSSTSGRAMNTQYF TGTGCCAGCAGCTCAACCAGCGGGAGGGCCATGAATACGCAGTATTTT
- TRBD1 TRBJ2-3 17 TRBV23-1 CASSPLRGTGPTDTQYF TGCGCCAGCAGTCCGCTCCGCGGGACAGGTCCAACAGATACGCAGTATTTT